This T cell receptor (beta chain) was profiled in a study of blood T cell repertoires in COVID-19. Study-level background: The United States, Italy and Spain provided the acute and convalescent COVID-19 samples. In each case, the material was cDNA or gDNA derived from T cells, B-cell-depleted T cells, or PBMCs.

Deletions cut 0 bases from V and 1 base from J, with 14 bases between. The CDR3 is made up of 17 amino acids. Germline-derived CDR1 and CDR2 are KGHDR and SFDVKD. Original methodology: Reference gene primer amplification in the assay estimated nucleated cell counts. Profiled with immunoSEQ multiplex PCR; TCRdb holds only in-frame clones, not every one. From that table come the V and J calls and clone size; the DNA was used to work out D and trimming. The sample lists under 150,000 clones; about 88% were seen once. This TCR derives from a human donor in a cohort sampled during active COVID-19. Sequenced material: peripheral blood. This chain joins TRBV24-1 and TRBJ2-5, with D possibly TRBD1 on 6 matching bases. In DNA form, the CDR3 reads TGTGCCACCAGTGATTTGCCCCGACAGGTAGTCCAAGAGACCCAGTACTTC. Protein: CATSDLPRQVVQETQYF.